This T cell receptor beta chain was retrieved from a study of blood T cell repertoires in COVID-19 (dated by TCRdb to 2019 to 2021). In the study overall: Collaborator samples came from the United States, Italy and Spain and covered acute and convalescent phases of COVID-19. The material from the prospective study consisted of cDNA or gDNA derived from T cells, B-cell-depleted T cells, or PBMCs. Samples were obtained from the ongoing ImmuneRACE study (first 160 participants) and from 1,200 or so subjects provided by 6 global collaborators. The repertoires were released in a freely available public database meant as a resource for research on the immune response to SARS-CoV-2. Nearly every sample came with metadata listing a de-identified subject ID, COVID-19 status, age in years and sex. The dataset comprised deeply sampled blood TCRbeta repertoires from subjects exposed to, actively infected with, or recovered from COVID-19. Where HLA class I and class II types were available, the types were taken from metadata supplied by the sample provider, not from assay-based typing.

The research as a whole found: The quantity of clinical and demographic metadata differed by source and by participant and was supplied without curation.

The CDR3, from cysteine to phenylalanine, totals 14 residues. Solely the CDR3 DNA is kept, with 42 bases framed from the first base. Via the germline V gene, CDR1 is SNHLY and CDR2 FYNNEI. The germline ends are 19 bases apart after V is trimmed by 10 bases and J by 6 bases. TCRbeta CDR3 regions were amplified from genomic DNA by means of the immunoSEQ Assay, a bias-controlled multiplex PCR. Regarding the original processing steps: Nucleated cell counts per sample were estimated from amplification of reference gene primers within the assay. Sequence reads were collapsed and filtered to measure the absolute abundance of every unique TCRbeta CDR3 rearrangement. For each sample, productive Simpson clonality was calculated by taking the square root of Simpson's diversity index across productive rearrangements. In its TCRdb copy, this immuneACCESS table keeps in-frame sequences only and misses some clones. Where compared with another copy, unresolved V genes explain less than half of these, and the others have no known cause. V and J calls and clone size are those listed in that table; D and trimming were worked out from the DNA. A total of approximately 290,000 clones appear in this sample, 70% to 85% of them only once. The ten largest account for 0.87% of the sample.

This clone was seen a handful of times. What this receptor recognizes is not known. No base quality values were provided; no much bigger clone lies one nucleotide off. In Seattle, one collaborating source enrolled patients while the infection was active and tracked those patients longitudinally over the course of disease. The collaborating institutions used their own protocols to collect whole blood in K2EDTA tubes. For TCRbeta analysis, collaborators shipped samples in one of three forms: frozen whole blood, isolated PBMCs, or DNA extracted from either of those sample types. Recombination joined TRBV2 with TRBJ1-5; no D gene call is confident. The sequencing input was peripheral blood. The TCR sequence derives from a human donor with COVID-19, enrolled during active disease. The donor label of this sample is uncertain. The sequenced DNA: TGTGCCATCCGGGAGGGAGGGCTTGCTCAGCCCCAGCATTTT. This is translated as CAIREGGLAQPQHF. The CDR3, completed at both ends by the reference TRBV2 and TRBJ1-5 genes, gives the full variable domain EPEVTQTPSHQVTQMGQEVILRCVPISNHLYFYWYRQILGQKVEFLVSFYNNEISEKSEIFDDQFSVERPDGSNFTLKIRSTKLEDSAMYFCAIREGGLAQPQHFGDGTRLSIL.